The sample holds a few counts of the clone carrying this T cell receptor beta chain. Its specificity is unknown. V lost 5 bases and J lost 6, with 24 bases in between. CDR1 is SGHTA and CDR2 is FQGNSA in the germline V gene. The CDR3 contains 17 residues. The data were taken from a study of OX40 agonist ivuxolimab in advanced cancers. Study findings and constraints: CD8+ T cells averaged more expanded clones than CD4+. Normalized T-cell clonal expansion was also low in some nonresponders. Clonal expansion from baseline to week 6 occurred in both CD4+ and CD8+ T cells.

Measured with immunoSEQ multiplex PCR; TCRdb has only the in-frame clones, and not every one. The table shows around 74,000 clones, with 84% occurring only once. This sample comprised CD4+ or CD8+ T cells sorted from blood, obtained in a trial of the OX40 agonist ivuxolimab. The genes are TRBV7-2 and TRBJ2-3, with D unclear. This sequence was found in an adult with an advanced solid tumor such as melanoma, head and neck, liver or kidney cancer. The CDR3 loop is CASSRRPRTDVSDTQYF. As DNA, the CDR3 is TGTGCCAGCAGCCGACGACCAAGGACGGACGTATCGGATACGCAGTATTTT.